One and the same sample provided the 12 T cell receptor beta chains below, sequenced in a study of T cells in Graves' hyperthyroidism and ophthalmopathy. Amplification of TCR beta CDR3 regions used RNA as the template. Initially, a first-round RT-PCR of the TCR CDR3 employed the HTBI primer set. TCRdb re-derived calls from the multiplex PCR reads in MiXCR, one entry per CDR3 protein. The sample lists about 710,000 distinct CDR3 sequences, around 17% seen once, with around 7.7% in the top ten. The sequenced sample consisted of blood. The receptors were gathered from a man younger than 35 with Graves' hyperthyroidism.

This clonotype was seen repeatedly, ten times or more. In DNA, the CDR3 is TGTGCCTGGAGTGTACCCGGGAGTGCCTACGAGCAGTACTTC. Translating it yields CAWSVPGSAYEQYF. This rearrangement joins TRBV30 to TRBJ2-7; D might be TRBD2 (6 bases). From germline, CDR1 is GTSNPN and CDR2 SVGIG (reference sequence). This CDR3 is built from 14 residues. Trimming left V 0 bases short and J 2 bases short, with 11 bases between. Together with reference TRBV30 and TRBJ2-7, the CDR3 gives the full variable domain: SQTIHQWPATLVQPVGSPLSLECTVEGTSNPNLYWYRQAAGRGLQLLFYSVGIGQISSEVPQNLSASRPQDRQFILSSKKLLLSDSGFYLCAWSVPGSAYEQYFGPGTRLTVT.

The chain has TRBV29-1 and TRBJ2-3; 16 bases match TRBD2. The CDR3 runs 19 residues. In germline, CDR1 is SQVTM, CDR2 ANQGSEA. The junction had 19 bases not matched to a gene; V was cut back by 7 bases and J by 6 bases. The CDR3 loop reads CSAPDEGTSGRGDLDTQYF. The CDR3, as DNA: TGCAGCGCCCCGGACGAGGGGACTAGCGGGAGGGGGGACCTGGATACGCAGTATTTT.

In the case of this clonotype: Given a much more abundant clone one base away, this may be a read error. The chain has TRBV6-2 or TRBV6-3 and TRBJ1-2; D uncertain. Trimming stripped 5 bases from V and 3 bases from J, with 13 bases between. Germline V gene sequence: CDR1 MNHEY, CDR2 SVGEGT. The CDR3 is 14 residues long. CDR3 sequence reads: CASSLAGKDYGYTF. CDR3 in DNA: TGTGCCAGCAGTCTCGCGGGTAAAGACTATGGCTACACCTTC.

This clonotype was recorded at least ten times. V is TRBV5-5 and J is TRBJ2-7; D gene uncertain. Germline CDR1 SGHKS, CDR2 YYEKEE (reference sequence). With 1 base removed from V and 3 bases from J, the gap between germline ends came to 11 bases. CDR3 size: 14 residues. Written as DNA, the CDR3 is TGTGCCAGCAGCTTGAGTCAGGCCAACTACGAGCAGTACTTC. Translation: CASSLSQANYEQYF.

The rearrangement joins TRBV19 to TRBJ1-1; D is ambiguous. Germline values: CDR1 LNHDA, CDR2 SQIVND (reference sequence). The CDR3 is 12 amino acids. Deletions cut 5 bases from V and 3 bases from J, with 7 bases between. The DNA of the CDR3 is TGTGCCAGTAGTCATGGGTACACTGAAGCTTTCTTT. Amino acids: CASSHGYTEAFF.

Of note for this clonotype: The conserved closing phenylalanine or tryptophan is absent in this CDR3, likely reflecting a read error. V is TRBV29-1 and J is TRBJ1-1, with D uncertain. This CDR3 has 12 residues. Germline V gene lookup returns CDR1 SQVTM and CDR2 ANQGSEA. V was trimmed by 4 bases and J by 11 bases, leaving 17 bases between them. This CDR3 is CSVGTDHELAFL. Written as DNA, the CDR3 is TGCAGCGTTGGGACGGACCACGAGTTGGCTTTCCTT.

This clonotype occurred many times. The chain links TRBV6-2 or TRBV6-3 to TRBJ2-3; D ambiguous. The CDR3 is made up of 12 amino acids. V lost 5 bases and J 4 bases, leaving 7 bases between the germline ends. In germline, CDR1 is MNHEY, CDR2 SVGEGT. For the CDR3, the DNA is TGTGCCAGCAGTCCGTGGTCAGATACGCAGTATTTT. This sequence encodes CASSPWSDTQYF.

This chain links TRBV7-9 with TRBJ2-2, with 7 bases fitting TRBD2. This CDR3 is 17 amino acids long. The germline CDR1 and CDR2 sequences are SEHNR and FQNEAQ (reference sequence). Trimming at V came to 3 bases and at J to 6 bases, leaving 13 bases not matched to a gene. Here the CDR3 reads CASSFSWGRAESGELFF. CDR3 in DNA: TGTGCCAGCAGCTTCTCCTGGGGGAGGGCCGAGTCCGGGGAGCTGTTTTTT.

This clonotype has just a few counts. The V and J genes are TRBV28 and TRBJ2-7, with D possibly TRBD1 on 5 matching bases. The CDR3 covers 14 residues. With 4 bases removed from V and 2 bases from J, the gap between germline ends came to 12 bases. Germline-derived CDR1 and CDR2 are MDHEN and SYDVKM. CDR3 sequence reads: CASSSQVDAYEQYF. The DNA of the CDR3 is TGTGCCAGCAGTTCACAGGTGGACGCCTACGAGCAGTACTTC.

This rearrangement joins TRBV29-1 to TRBJ2-1; either TRBD1 or TRBD2 may supply D (5 bases each). CDR3 length: 14 residues. Germline V CDR1 and CDR2: SQVTM, ANQGSEA. V was shortened by 6 bases and J by 3 bases, with 15 bases between the two germline ends. The CDR3 here is CSVPTRDSYNEQFF. CDR3 nucleotide sequence: TGCAGCGTCCCCACTAGAGACAGCTACAATGAGCAGTTCTTC.

This clonotype appeared many times. This chain connects TRBV7-8 to TRBJ1-1; TRBD1 is a possible D gene (5 bases). The germline V and J ends were trimmed by 0 bases and 11 bases, with 10 bases remaining between them. The CDR3 consists of 12 residues. Germline values: CDR1 SGHVS, CDR2 FQNEAQ. The CDR3 here is CASSLAQGKAFF. The CDR3 region has the DNA TGTGCCAGCAGCTTAGCGCAGGGAAAGGCTTTCTTT.

In its sample, this clonotype was seen a few times. The chain combines TRBV10-3 with TRBJ2-6; 12 nucleotides line up with TRBD2. The germline gives CDR1 ENHRY, CDR2 SYGVKD. V dropped 2 bases and J dropped 1; count of bases not matched to a gene: 3. This CDR3 has 18 amino acids. The CDR3 nucleotides read TGTGCCATCAGTGAGCTAGCGGGAGGGCTGTCTGGGGCCAACGTCCTGACTTTC. Residues: CAISELAGGLSGANVLTF.